The 10 T cell receptor beta chains in this list originate from one sample, sequenced in a study of T-cell memory formation after mild COVID-19. TCRdb itself ran the 5' RACE reads through MiXCR, one entry per CDR3 protein. Altogether about 16,000 distinct CDR3 sequences are present, about 21% being singletons, with the ten largest covering approximately 60%. The sample consisted of PBMCs or a T cell subset sorted from them (not recorded which). These receptor sequences come from a man between 18 and 29 years old who had mild COVID-19 (a few samples of this study predate the infection). Cell type and time point are not known.

This clonotype was observed a few times. The V gene is TRBV9, the J gene TRBJ2-5, with D unclear. CDR3 size: 14 residues. V was cut by 0 bases and J by 2 bases, with 8 bases left in between. The V gene's germline CDR1 is SGDLS and CDR2 YYNGEE. CDR3 coding DNA: TGTGCCAGCAGCGTAGCTAACAGTCAAGAGACCCAGTACTTC. Translated: CASSVANSQETQYF.

The chain links TRBV29-1 to TRBJ2-3; 7 bases are a match to TRBD2. This CDR3 is 14 amino acids long. The V gene end was trimmed by 6 bases and the J gene end by 5 bases; junction bases not matched to a gene: 11. Germline V CDR1 and CDR2: SQVTM, ANQGSEA. CDR3: CSVERAGSGDTQYF. The CDR3 region has the DNA TGCAGCGTCGAGAGAGCGGGGTCCGGAGATACGCAGTATTTT.

This clonotype has at least ten counts. The V and J genes are TRBV7-6 and TRBJ2-2, with D possibly TRBD2 on 6 matching bases. Germline loops: CDR1 SGHVS, CDR2 FNYEAQ. With 1 base removed from V and 4 bases from J, the gap between germline ends came to 13 bases. The CDR3 contains 16 residues. The DNA for the CDR3 is TGTGCCAGCAGCTTAGGAGCCGGGGGAGGCACCGGGGAGCTGTTTTTT. Its translation is CASSLGAGGGTGELFF.

This clonotype showed up just a few times. The chain combines TRBV9 with TRBJ1-3; weak D call: TRBD1 (6 bases). The CDR3 sequence is 14 residues long. CDR1 is SGDLS and CDR2 is YYNGEE in the germline V gene. V shed 5 bases and J shed 0 bases, with 9 bases lying between them. The DNA for the CDR3 is TGTGCCAGCAGTGAGGACAGCTCTGGAAACACCATATATTTT. Protein sequence: CASSEDSSGNTIYF.

This sequence joins TRBV7-2 and TRBJ1-1, with D possibly matching TRBD1 (5 bases). Germline V gives CDR1 SGHTA, CDR2 FQGNSA. This CDR3 is built from 13 residues. V was cut by 6 bases and J by 10 bases, with 18 bases left in between. The CDR3 sequence: CASSSGSAAVAFF. The CDR3 region has the DNA TGTGCCAGCAGTTCAGGGAGCGCGGCGGTAGCTTTCTTT.

The table lists this clonotype with many counts. Being one base from a much bigger clone, this may be a read error. The rearrangement joins TRBV7-2 to TRBJ1-1; 8 bases fit TRBD1. Germline V gene data show CDR1 as SGHTA and CDR2 as FQGNSA. The CDR3 is 14 amino acids. The CDR3 region is CASSLGSGGTEVFF. CDR3 DNA: TGTGCCAGCAGCTTAGGGTCAGGGGGCACTGAAGTTTTCTTT.

The gene calls are TRBV5-4 and TRBJ2-5, with D perhaps TRBD2 (5 bases). With 0 bases removed from V and 5 bases from J, the gap between germline ends came to 8 bases. The CDR3 length is 13 residues. The germline V gene has CDR1 SGHNT and CDR2 YYREEE (reference sequence). The CDR3 DNA follows: TGTGCCAGCAGCTTGGGTAGCGATGAGACCCAGTACTTC. Translating gives CASSLGSDETQYF.

This clonotype occurred many times. The chain combines TRBV18 with TRBJ1-1; D unclear. This CDR3 contains 14 residues. Germline V gives CDR1 KGHSH, CDR2 LQKENI. With 3 bases removed from V and 2 bases from J, the gap between germline ends came to 10 bases. Here the CDR3 reads CASSPPSGNTEAFF. CDR3 bases: TGTGCCAGCTCACCGCCGTCGGGAAACACTGAAGCTTTCTTT.

This clonotype was seen at least ten times. V and J are TRBV6-6 and TRBJ2-5; weak D call: TRBD2 (5 bases). Trimming shortened V by 2 bases and J by 2 bases, and 12 bases separated the two germline ends. This CDR3 contains 15 residues. Germline V gives CDR1 MNHNY, CDR2 SVGAGI (reference sequence). DNA for the CDR3: TGTGCCAGCAGTTACCTCCGGACTGTACAAGAGACCCAGTACTTC. As protein: CASSYLRTVQETQYF.

The CDR3 DNA is TGTGCCAGCAGTTCACGACGGGGAGCCTATGGCTACACCTTC. Amino acid sequence: CASSSRRGAYGYTF. The chain joins TRBV12-3 or TRBV12-4 to TRBJ1-2, with D unresolved. The length of the CDR3 is 14 residues. Trimming took off 4 bases at V and 4 bases at J, with 13 bases between the two ends.